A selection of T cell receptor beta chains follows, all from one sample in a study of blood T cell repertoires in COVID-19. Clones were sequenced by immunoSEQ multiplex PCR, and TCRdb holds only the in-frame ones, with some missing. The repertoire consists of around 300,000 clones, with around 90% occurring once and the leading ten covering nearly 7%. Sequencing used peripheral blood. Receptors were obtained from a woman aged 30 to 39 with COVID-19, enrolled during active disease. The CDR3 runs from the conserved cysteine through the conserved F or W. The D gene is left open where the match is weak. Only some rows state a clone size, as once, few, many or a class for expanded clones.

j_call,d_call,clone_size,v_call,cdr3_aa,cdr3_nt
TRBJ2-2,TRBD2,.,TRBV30,CAWSGSVREGHTGELFF,TGTGCCTGGAGTGGATCTGTGCGGGAGGGCCACACCGGGGAGCTGTTTTTT
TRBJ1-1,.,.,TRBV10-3,CAISPGFGNTEAFF,TGTGCCATCAGTCCAGGGTTTGGGAACACTGAAGCTTTCTTT
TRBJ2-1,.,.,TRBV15,CATSRGWDTYNEQFF,TGTGCCACCAGCAGAGGATGGGACACATACAATGAGCAGTTCTTC
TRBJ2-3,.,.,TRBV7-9,CASSQGADTQYF,TGTGCCAGCAGCCAGGGTGCCGATACGCAGTATTTT
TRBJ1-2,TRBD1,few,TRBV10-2,CASSSDRARGYTF,TGCGCCAGCAGCTCCGACAGGGCCCGGGGCTACACCTTC
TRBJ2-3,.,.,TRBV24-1,CATSDAQGYTDTQYF,TGTGCCACCAGTGATGCTCAGGGATACACAGATACGCAGTATTTT
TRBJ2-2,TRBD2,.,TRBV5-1,CASSKELWLAGYTGELFF,TGCGCCAGCAGCAAGGAACTTTGGCTAGCGGGATACACCGGGGAGCTGTTTTTT
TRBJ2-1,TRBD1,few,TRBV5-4,CASSLGQADEQFF,TGTGCCAGCAGCCTCGGACAGGCAGATGAGCAGTTCTTC
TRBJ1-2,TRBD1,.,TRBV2,CASSTGGQGVRGYTF,TGTGCCAGCAGTACCGGGGGACAGGGAGTTCGTGGCTACACCTTC
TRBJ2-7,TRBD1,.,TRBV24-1,CATSDSGQGGGEQYF,TGTGCCACCAGTGATTCGGGACAGGGGGGCGGGGAGCAGTACTTC
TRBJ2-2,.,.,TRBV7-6,CASSLALATGELFF,TGTGCCAGCAGCTTAGCACTAGCTACCGGGGAGCTGTTTTTT
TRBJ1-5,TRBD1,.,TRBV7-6,CASSPGTGTRQPQHF,TGTGCCAGCAGCCCGGGGACAGGGACTAGGCAGCCCCAGCATTTT
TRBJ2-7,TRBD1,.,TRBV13,CASSQGQPTYEQYF,TGTGCCAGCAGCCAGGGACAGCCCACCTACGAGCAGTACTTC
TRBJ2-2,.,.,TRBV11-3,CASGLDRGYGELFF,TGTGCCAGCGGCTTAGATCGGGGATACGGGGAGCTGTTTTTT
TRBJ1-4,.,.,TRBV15,CATASEGGDEKLFF,TGTGCCACGGCGTCCGAGGGAGGTGATGAAAAACTGTTTTTT
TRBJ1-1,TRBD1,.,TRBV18,CASSPGTGIWNTEAFF,TGTGCCAGCTCACCGGGGACAGGTATCTGGAACACTGAAGCTTTCTTT
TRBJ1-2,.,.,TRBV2,CASSPGPSLAF,TGTGCCAGCAGCCCGGGTCCTTCGCTGGCCTTC
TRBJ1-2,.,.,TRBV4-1,CASSGLEAVGNYGYTF,TGCGCCAGCAGCGGGCTGGAAGCCGTGGGTAACTATGGCTACACCTTC
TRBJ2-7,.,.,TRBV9,CASSVGTGMGVSYEQYF,TGTGCCAGCAGCGTAGGTACAGGGATGGGGGTGTCCTACGAGCAGTACTTC
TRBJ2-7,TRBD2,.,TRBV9,CASSPGLAGGLYEQYF,TGTGCCAGCAGCCCCGGACTAGCGGGAGGGCTCTACGAGCAGTACTTC
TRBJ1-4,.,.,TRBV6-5,CASRDTTNEKLFF,TGTGCCAGCCGGGACACAACTAATGAAAAACTGTTTTTT
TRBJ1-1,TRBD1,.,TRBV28,CASSSLRDRVGAFF,TGTGCCAGCAGTTCCCTCCGGGACAGGGTAGGGGCTTTCTTT
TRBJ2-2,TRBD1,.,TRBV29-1,CSVPGQGFSGELFF,TGCAGCGTTCCGGGACAGGGGTTTTCCGGGGAGCTGTTTTTT
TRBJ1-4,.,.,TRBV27,CASSLGSRRGEKLFF,TGTGCCAGCAGTTTAGGGTCCCGCCGGGGTGAAAAACTGTTTTTT
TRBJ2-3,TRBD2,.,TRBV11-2,CASRLAGGRTAQYF,TGTGCCAGCAGACTAGCGGGAGGGAGGACGGCGCAGTATTTT
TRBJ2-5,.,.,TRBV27,CASSFSGGVPETQYF,TGTGCCAGCAGTTTCTCCGGCGGGGTCCCTGAGACCCAGTACTTC
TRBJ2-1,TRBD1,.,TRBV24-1,CATRPGQGMGNEQFF,TGTGCCACCAGACCGGGACAGGGGATGGGAAATGAGCAGTTCTTC
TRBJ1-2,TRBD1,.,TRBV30,CAWNPGQGAHYGYTF,TGTGCCTGGAACCCGGGACAGGGGGCTCACTATGGCTACACCTTC
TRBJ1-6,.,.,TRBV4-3,CASSQDGAYNSPLHF,TGCGCCAGCAGCCAAGACGGAGCATATAATTCACCCCTCCACTTT
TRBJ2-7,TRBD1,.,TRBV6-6,CASSTYGTDSYEQYF,TGTGCCAGCAGTACCTACGGGACAGACTCCTACGAGCAGTACTTC
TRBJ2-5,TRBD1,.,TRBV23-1,CASSRRTGRGTQYF,TGCGCCAGCAGTCGCCGGACAGGCCGGGGGACCCAGTACTTC
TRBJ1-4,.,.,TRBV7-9,CASSRSGGIEKLFF,TGTGCCAGCAGCCGCTCGGGGGGGATTGAAAAACTGTTTTTT
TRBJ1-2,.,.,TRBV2,CASSDPASGYTF,TGTGCCAGCAGTGATCCCGCGAGTGGCTACACCTTC
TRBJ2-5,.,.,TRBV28,CASSLSASPGTQYF,TGTGCCAGCAGTTTATCTGCGTCCCCAGGGACCCAGTACTTC
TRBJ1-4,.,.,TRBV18,CASSPGEADEKLFF,TGTGCCAGCTCACCAGGGGAAGCGGATGAAAAACTGTTTTTT
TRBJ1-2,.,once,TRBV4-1,CASSPKTGSYGYTF,TGCGCCAGCAGCCCAAAAACAGGGAGCTATGGCTACACCTTC
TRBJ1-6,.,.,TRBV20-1,CSASQDSGNSPLHF,TGCAGTGCTAGTCAGGACTCGGGGAATTCACCCCTCCACTTT
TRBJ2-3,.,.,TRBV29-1,CSVDAYEDTQYF,TGCAGCGTTGATGCGTATGAAGATACGCAGTATTTT
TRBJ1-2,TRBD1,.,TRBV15,CATSPDRAQGYTF,TGTGCCACCAGCCCGGACAGGGCACAAGGCTACACCTTC
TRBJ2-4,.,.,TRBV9,CASSDNPRGIQYF,TGTGCCAGCAGCGATAACCCCAGGGGTATTCAGTACTTC
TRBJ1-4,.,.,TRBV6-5,CASSYGAIATNEKLFF,TGTGCCAGCAGTTACGGGGCAATAGCAACTAATGAAAAACTGTTTTTT
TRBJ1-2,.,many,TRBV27,CASSTDSIYGYTF,TGTGCCAGCAGTACAGACAGCATTTATGGCTACACCTTC
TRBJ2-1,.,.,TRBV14,CASSPSNEQFF,TGTGCCAGCAGCCCCAGCAATGAGCAGTTCTTC